A single TCR beta chain is shown here with its context. In the authors' methods: Nucleated cell counts were estimated from reference gene primer amplification. Data came from immunoSEQ multiplex PCR; TCRdb stores just in-frame clones and leaves some out. That table gives V, J and clone size, and the DNA gave D and trimming. Here the sample spans about 250,000 clones, 90% to 95% being singletons. Assignments of participants to cohorts depended upon their own reported clinical history. These data belong to a study of blood T cell repertoires in COVID-19. About the study: Sites across the United States, Italy and Spain contributed samples from acute and convalescent COVID-19. The analysed material was cDNA or gDNA that came from T cells, B-cell-depleted T cells, or PBMCs.

Sequenced input: PBMCs or T cells enriched from blood (not recorded which). The TCR comes from a woman between 18 and 30 years old who had recovered from COVID-19.

CDR3 bases: TGTGCCAGCAAACCCGGGACAGCGAACACCGGGGAGCTGTTTTTT. It is translated as CASKPGTANTGELFF. The chain joins TRBV28 to TRBJ2-2; 7 bases agree with TRBD1. V shed 7 bases and J 0 bases; nucleotides not matched to a gene: 5. Germline assignment: CDR1 MDHEN and CDR2 SYDVKM. The CDR3 runs to 15 residues.